These T cell receptor beta chains were read from a single sample in a study of T-cell memory formation after mild COVID-19. TCRdb used MiXCR to reprocess the 5' RACE reads, holding one entry per CDR3 protein. Here the sample spans 95,000 to 110,000 distinct CDR3 sequences, about an eighth being singletons. Sequencing was carried out using PBMCs or a T cell subset sorted from them (not recorded which). These receptors were collected from a man between 18 and 29 years old who had mild COVID-19 (a few samples of this study predate the infection). Cell type and time point are not known. Each CDR3 is given without its conserved first and last residue. The order of the fields is J gene, V gene, CDR3 protein.

>TRBJ2-1|TRBV7-7
ASSLGDPNEQF
>TRBJ2-5|TRBV20-1
SLTGIRGIDWETQY
>TRBJ2-3|TRBV19
ASSTWLTSQADTQY
>TRBJ2-7|TRBV27
ASGVPEQY
>TRBJ1-1|TRBV29-1
TAGDTEAF
>TRBJ2-7|TRBV29-1
SVGGDPSYEQY
>TRBJ2-2|TRBV4-2
ASSPIPARSTGELF
>TRBJ1-2|TRBV9
ASSVALDTYGYT
>TRBJ1-6|TRBV4-1
ASSQVEGMGNSPLH
>TRBJ1-1|TRBV6-2/TRBV6-3
ASSPGGETEAF
>TRBJ1-4|TRBV6-2/TRBV6-3
ASSRGQQLF
>TRBJ1-2|TRBV10-3
AISDGSPGYT
>TRBJ2-4|TRBV5-5
ASSLGRSRY
>TRBJ2-5|TRBV6-5
ASSYSISFSGPEETQY
>TRBJ2-1|TRBV12-5
ASGRGQGAVYEQF
>TRBJ2-1|TRBV9
ASKGEGQNYNEQF
>TRBJ1-1|TRBV7-3
ASSLGQGLGTEAF
>TRBJ1-1|TRBV4-1
ASSQEPGNTEAF
>TRBJ2-1|TRBV11-2
ASTHRGNEQF
>TRBJ2-7|TRBV4-1
ASSQDIGLYEQY
>TRBJ2-7|TRBV4-1
ASSLSGTGNGEQY
>TRBJ1-6|TRBV5-6
ASSSGQGISPLH
>TRBJ1-1|TRBV6-2/TRBV6-3
ASSYSLAGEAF
>TRBJ1-1|TRBV29-1
SAAGGEGYTEAF
>TRBJ2-2|TRBV2
ASSESGLTGELF
>TRBJ1-1|TRBV19
ASSIPDEAF
>TRBJ2-5|TRBV4-2
ASSQDLAGVEETQY
>TRBJ2-7|TRBV5-1
ASSLGSSGGHMTYEQY
>TRBJ2-3|TRBV7-2
ASSISGTSTDTQY
>TRBJ2-5|TRBV24-1
ATSDLAGVAGETQY
>TRBJ2-3|TRBV6-5
ASSGGWASTDTQY
>TRBJ2-5|TRBV20-1
SARRGGVGQETQY
>TRBJ1-4|TRBV20-1
SARDGILIEKLF
>TRBJ2-7|TRBV7-9
ASSLAGQPREQY
>TRBJ1-2|TRBV5-4
ASSLQGTYT
>TRBJ1-1|TRBV6-4
ASSKTGGNTEAF
>TRBJ2-7|TRBV20-1
RTFDRVRVAEQY
>TRBJ1-1|TRBV3-1
ASSPSQGRDTEAF
>TRBJ2-1|TRBV2
ASISNEQF
>TRBJ1-1|TRBV19
ASMAGLFMNTEAF
>TRBJ1-4|TRBV4-1
ASSPLGVGMEKLF